Below are 14 T cell receptor beta chains sequenced from a single sample in a study of T cell repertoires in cytomegalovirus infection. One entry per CDR3 protein, called by TCRdb with MiXCR from the reads. The sample holds about 490,000 distinct CDR3 sequences; approximately 15% are singletons and the top ten take roughly a quarter. The sequenced sample consisted of CD8+ T cells from PBMCs. These TCRs come from a human donor in good health (CMV status not recorded). Some clones in this sample may be carry-over from other donors' samples.

The V call is TRBV19, the J call TRBJ1-5, with TRBD1 identical over 7 bases. The CDR3 covers 15 residues. Germline V gives CDR1 LNHDA, CDR2 SQIVND (reference sequence). V lost 5 bases, J lost 6 bases, and 10 bases stayed unmatched. CDR3 region: CASSSPEQGFQPQHF. The DNA of the CDR3 is TGTGCCAGTAGTTCCCCGGAACAGGGGTTTCAGCCCCAGCATTTT.

This clonotype was seen only a few times. The genes are TRBV12-5 and TRBJ2-1; unclear D gene. There are 13 residues in the CDR3. Looked up from germline, CDR1 is LGHNT and CDR2 is FRNRAP. V gave up 4 bases and J gave up 10 bases, with 14 bases separating them. CDR3 sequence reads: CASGSGGPQEQFF. CDR3 in DNA: TGTGCTAGTGGTTCGGGCGGCCCACAGGAGCAGTTCTTC.

This clonotype was observed at least ten times. This chain uses TRBV12-3 or TRBV12-4 with TRBJ2-7; D call uncertain. V was shortened by 6 bases and J by 0 bases, with 9 bases between the two germline ends. This CDR3 is built from 13 residues. CDR3 region: CASSSWDSYEQYF. DNA of the CDR3: TGTGCCAGCAGCTCTTGGGACTCCTACGAGCAGTACTTC.

This clonotype has only a few counts. The rearrangement links TRBV11-2 to TRBJ2-1; tentative D call: TRBD1 (6 bases). V lost 4 bases, J lost 8 bases, and 9 bases lay in between. The CDR3 has 12 amino acids. Per the germline V gene, CDR1 is SGHAT and CDR2 is FQNNGV. CDR3 nucleotides: TGTGCCAGCAGCTACAGGGCCCATGAGCAGTTCTTC. Protein product: CASSYRAHEQFF.

This rearrangement joins TRBV29-1 to TRBJ2-7; tentatively, D is TRBD1 (6 bases). Trimming took off 6 bases at V and 3 bases at J, with 12 bases between the two ends. CDR3 length equals 12 residues. Germline loops: CDR1 SQVTM, CDR2 ANQGSEA. The CDR3: CSVPGTNYEQYF. The CDR3 DNA follows: TGCAGCGTCCCCGGGACAAACTACGAGCAGTACTTC.

This clonotype was counted between two and nine times. The CDR3 region has the DNA TGTGCCAGCATTCCGGGGACAGGGACCTCCTACGAGCAGTACTTC. The encoded protein is CASIPGTGTSYEQYF. The chain is built from TRBV6-4 and TRBJ2-7; 9 bases are shared with TRBD1. CDR1 and CDR2 from the germline V gene are MRHNA and SNTAGT. J gave up 0 bases and V 7 bases, and 7 bases lay outside the gene matches. CDR3 length: 15 residues.

Ten or more counts support this clonotype. The V gene is TRBV7-9, the J gene TRBJ2-7, with TRBD1 matching 8 bases. The trim removed 4 bases at V and 5 bases at J, leaving 4 bases unmatched. The CDR3 covers 13 residues. Germline V gene sequence: CDR1 SEHNR, CDR2 FQNEAQ (reference sequence). This CDR3 reads CASSSYRGNEQYF. Written as DNA, the CDR3 is TGTGCCAGCAGCTCTTACAGGGGGAACGAGCAGTACTTC.

In its sample, this clonotype was seen a few times. The rearrangement uses TRBV6-6 and TRBJ2-3, with a possible D match to TRBD2 (7 bases). V shed 6 bases and J shed 1 base, with 20 bases lying between them. The CDR3 length is 17 residues. Germline values: CDR1 MNHNY, CDR2 SVGAGI (reference sequence). CDR3 sequence reads: CASSRTLGGGGTDTQYF. The CDR3 nucleotides are TGTGCCAGCAGCCGGACACTGGGAGGGGGGGGCACAGATACGCAGTATTTT.

This clonotype showed up many times. The chain's CDR3 is CASSPRTSSQETQYF. The CDR3, as DNA: TGTGCCAGCAGCCCCCGGACATCATCCCAAGAGACCCAGTACTTC. The rearrangement joins TRBV7-9 to TRBJ2-5; D may be TRBD1 (5 bases). The CDR3 runs to 15 residues. With 5 bases removed from V and 1 base from J, the gap between germline ends came to 14 bases. Germline V gives CDR1 SEHNR, CDR2 FQNEAQ (reference sequence).

On this clonotype itself: A single base separates this from a much larger clone, so it may be a read error. This CDR3 is missing its conserved last phenylalanine or tryptophan, likely due to a read error. This sequence joins TRBV7-9 and TRBJ1-3; 8 bases match TRBD1. The germline V gene encodes CDR1 SEHNR and CDR2 FQNEAQ (reference sequence). The CDR3 contains 15 residues. V lost 3 bases and J lost 2; bases outside the gene matches: 3. CDR3 sequence reads: CASSFSDRAGNTIYC. The CDR3 DNA is TGTGCCAGCAGCTTTTCGGACAGGGCTGGAAACACCATATATTGT.

This clonotype was seen ten or more times. This chain connects TRBV6-6 to TRBJ2-7; D is unclear. The V and J ends lost 0 bases and 0 bases respectively, with 9 bases between them. The germline V gene has CDR1 MNHNY and CDR2 SVGAGI (reference sequence). This CDR3 is 15 amino acids long. CDR3 bases: TGTGCCAGCAGTTACTCAGAGTTACTCTCCTACGAGCAGTACTTC. Protein: CASSYSELLSYEQYF.

This clonotype was counted a single time. A much larger clone differs from this one at a single base, so this may be a read error. This CDR3 is CASSLAILLKGNTEAFF. CDR3 DNA: TGTGCCAGCAGCTTAGCGATTCTGCTAAAAGGGAACACTGAAGCTTTCTTT. The chain uses TRBV7-6 and TRBJ1-1; no clear D. Trimming shortened V by 0 bases and J by 1 base, and 15 bases separated the two germline ends. Per the germline V gene, CDR1 is SGHVS and CDR2 is FNYEAQ. This CDR3 has 17 amino acids.

This sequence joins TRBV3-1 and TRBJ2-2; 7 nucleotides align to TRBD2. CDR3 length: 19 residues. V dropped 0 bases and J dropped 5; count of bases not matched to a gene: 15. CDR1 LGHDT and CDR2 YNNKEL come from the germline V gene (reference sequence). CDR3 nucleotides: TGTGCCAGCAGCCAAGATCTAGCTGGCGCGGGGGTTGATACCGGGGAGCTGTTTTTT. This sequence encodes CASSQDLAGAGVDTGELFF.

This clonotype was recorded at least ten times. V is TRBV27 and J is TRBJ2-1; 9 nucleotides match TRBD2. Germline CDR1 MNHEY, CDR2 SMNVEV (reference sequence). The CDR3 has 15 residues. V was clipped by 4 bases and J by 5 bases; unmatched bases: 6. The CDR3 region is CASSSGLAWHNEQFF. CDR3 DNA: TGTGCCAGCAGTTCGGGACTAGCTTGGCACAATGAGCAGTTCTTC.